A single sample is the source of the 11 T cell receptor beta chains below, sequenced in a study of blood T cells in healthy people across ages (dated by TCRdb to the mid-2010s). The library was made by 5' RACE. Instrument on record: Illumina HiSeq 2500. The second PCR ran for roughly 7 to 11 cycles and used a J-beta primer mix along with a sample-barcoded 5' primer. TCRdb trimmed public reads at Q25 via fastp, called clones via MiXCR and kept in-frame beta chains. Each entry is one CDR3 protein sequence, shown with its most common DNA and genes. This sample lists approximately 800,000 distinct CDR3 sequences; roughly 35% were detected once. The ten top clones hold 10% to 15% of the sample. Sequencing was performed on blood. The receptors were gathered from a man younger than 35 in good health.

The CDR3 here is CASSPSPETDYGYTF. DNA of the CDR3: TGTGCCAGCTCACCCTCGCCCGAGACGGACTATGGCTACACCTTC. This chain joins TRBV18 and TRBJ1-2; D is uncertain. CDR1 and CDR2 from the germline V gene are KGHSH and LQKENI. Trimming left V 3 bases short and J 3 bases short, with 14 bases between. The CDR3 has 15 amino acids.

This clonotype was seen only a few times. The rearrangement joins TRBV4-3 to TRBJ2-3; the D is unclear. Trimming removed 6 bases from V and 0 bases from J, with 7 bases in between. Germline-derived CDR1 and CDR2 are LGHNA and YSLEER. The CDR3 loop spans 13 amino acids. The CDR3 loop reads CASRPGSTDTQYF. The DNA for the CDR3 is TGCGCCAGCAGACCCGGGAGCACAGATACGCAGTATTTT.

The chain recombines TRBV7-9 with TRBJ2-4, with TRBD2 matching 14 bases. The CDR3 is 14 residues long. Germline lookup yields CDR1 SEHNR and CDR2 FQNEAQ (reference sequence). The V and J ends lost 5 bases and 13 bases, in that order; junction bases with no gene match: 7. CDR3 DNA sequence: TGTGCCAGCAGCGTTGGACTAGCGGGAGGTGAGCAGTACTTC. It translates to CASSVGLAGGEQYF.

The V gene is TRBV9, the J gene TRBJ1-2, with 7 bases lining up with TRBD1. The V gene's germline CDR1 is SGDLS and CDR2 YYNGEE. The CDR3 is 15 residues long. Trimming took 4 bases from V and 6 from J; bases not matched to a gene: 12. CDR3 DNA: TGTGCCAGCAGCAGGTCCAGGGGGGACGATGATGGCTACACCTTC. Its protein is CASSRSRGDDDGYTF.

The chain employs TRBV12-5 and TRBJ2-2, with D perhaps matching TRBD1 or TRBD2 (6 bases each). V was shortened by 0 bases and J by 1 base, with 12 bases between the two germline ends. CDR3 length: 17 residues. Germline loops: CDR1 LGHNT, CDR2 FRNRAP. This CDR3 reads CASGLVAGDLNTGELFF. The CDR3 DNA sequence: TGTGCTAGTGGTTTGGTGGCAGGGGACTTGAACACCGGGGAGCTGTTTTTT.

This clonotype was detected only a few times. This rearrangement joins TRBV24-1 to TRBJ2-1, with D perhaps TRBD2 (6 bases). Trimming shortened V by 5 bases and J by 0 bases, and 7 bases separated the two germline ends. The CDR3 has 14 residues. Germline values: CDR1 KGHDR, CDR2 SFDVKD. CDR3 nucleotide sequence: TGTGCCACCAGTGGGGGGGACTCCTACAATGAGCAGTTCTTC. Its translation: CATSGGDSYNEQFF.

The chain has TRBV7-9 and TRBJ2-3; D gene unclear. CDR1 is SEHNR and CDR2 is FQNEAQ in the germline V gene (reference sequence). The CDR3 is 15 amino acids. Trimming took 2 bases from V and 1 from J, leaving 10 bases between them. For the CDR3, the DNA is TGTGCCAGCAGCTTACCTGATGGGGGCACAGATACGCAGTATTTT. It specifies CASSLPDGGTDTQYF. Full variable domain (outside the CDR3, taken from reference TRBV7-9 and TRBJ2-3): DTGVSQNPRHKITKRGQNVTFRCDPISEHNRLYWYRQTLGQGPEFLTYFQNEAQLEKSRLLSDRFSAERPKGSFSTLEIQRTEQGDSAMYLCASSLPDGGTDTQYFGPGTRLTVL.

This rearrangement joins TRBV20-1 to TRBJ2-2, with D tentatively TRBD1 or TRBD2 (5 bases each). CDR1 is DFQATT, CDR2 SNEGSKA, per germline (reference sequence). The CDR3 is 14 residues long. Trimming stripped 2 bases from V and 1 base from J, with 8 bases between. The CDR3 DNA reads TGCAGTGCTAGAAGTGGGGGGAACACCGGGGAGCTGTTTTTT. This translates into CSARSGGNTGELFF.

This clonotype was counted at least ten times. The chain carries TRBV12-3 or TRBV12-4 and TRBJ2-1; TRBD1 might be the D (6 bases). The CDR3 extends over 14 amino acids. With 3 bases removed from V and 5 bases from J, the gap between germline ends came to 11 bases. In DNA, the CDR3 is TGTGCCAGCAGTTTTCAGACAGGCGACAATGAGCAGTTCTTC. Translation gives CASSFQTGDNEQFF.

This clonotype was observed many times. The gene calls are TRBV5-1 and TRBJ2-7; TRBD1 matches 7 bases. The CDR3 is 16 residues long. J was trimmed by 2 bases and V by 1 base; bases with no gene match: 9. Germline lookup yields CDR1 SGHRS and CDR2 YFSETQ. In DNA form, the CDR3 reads TGCGCCAGCAGCTTGCTACCGGGACAGAGGACCTACGAGCAGTACTTC. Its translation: CASSLLPGQRTYEQYF.

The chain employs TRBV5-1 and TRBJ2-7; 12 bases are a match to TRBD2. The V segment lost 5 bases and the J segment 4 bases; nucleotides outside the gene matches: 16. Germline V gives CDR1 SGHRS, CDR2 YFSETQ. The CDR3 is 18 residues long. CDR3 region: CASSTGQGRLAGEYEQYF. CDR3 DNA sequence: TGCGCCAGCAGTACCGGACAGGGGCGACTAGCGGGGGAATACGAGCAGTACTTC.